These 21 T cell receptor beta chains were all obtained from the same sample, sequenced in a study of control samples from healthy donors and cancer patients. TCRdb's table, derived via immunoSEQ multiplex PCR, lists solely in-frame clones and lacks some. The table records 130,000 to 150,000 clones, around nine tenths of them present only once. The sample comprised blood. Source of these receptors: a man aged 30 to 39 in good health.

Here the CDR3 DNA reads TGTGCCACATCACGGGGAGGGAGCTCTGGAAACACCATATATTTT. This gives the protein CATSRGGSSGNTIYF. The chain combines TRBV10-3 with TRBJ1-3; D remains ambiguous. Germline CDR1 reads ENHRY; CDR2 reads SYGVKD. The CDR3 totals 15 residues. V was cut by 10 bases and J by 0 bases, with 16 bases left in between.

The chain's CDR3 is CASSIRASGNTGELFF. CDR3 nucleotide sequence: TGTGCCAGTAGTATTCGGGCTAGCGGAAACACCGGGGAGCTGTTTTTT. The chain has TRBV19 and TRBJ2-2; 7 bases fit TRBD2. Germline assignment: CDR1 LNHDA and CDR2 SQIVND (reference sequence). V shed 3 bases, J shed 2 bases, and the junction held 6 bases outside the gene matches. This CDR3 spans 16 amino acids.

The genes are TRBV6-4 and TRBJ2-3; TRBD2 might be the D (5 bases). CDR1 MRHNA and CDR2 SNTAGT come from the germline V gene. V lost 5 bases, J lost 2 bases, and 8 bases lay in between. The CDR3 loop spans 13 amino acids. CDR3 residues: CASSRDYTDTQYF. Written as DNA, the CDR3 is TGTGCCAGCAGTCGGGATTACACAGATACGCAGTATTTT.

The chain combines TRBV19 with TRBJ2-2; 10 bases map to TRBD2. The trim removed 6 bases at V and 6 bases at J, leaving 19 bases unmatched. Germline CDR1 is LNHDA and CDR2 is SQIVND (reference sequence). The CDR3 runs to 19 residues. The CDR3 region has the DNA TGTGCCAGTAGCTCACGGACTAGCGGCACGTCAAGGAGGTCCGGGGAGCTGTTTTTT. It translates to CASSSRTSGTSRRSGELFF. The full variable domain, its missing parts supplied by reference TRBV19 and TRBJ2-2, is DGGITQSPKYLFRKEGQNVTLSCEQNLNHDAMYWYRQDPGQGLRLIYYSQIVNDFQKGDIAEGYSVSREKKESFPLTVTSAQKNPTAFYLCASSSRTSGTSRRSGELFFGEGSRLTVL.

This chain joins TRBV7-9 and TRBJ1-5, with a tentative D call TRBD1 (6 bases). Trimming removed 3 bases from V and 3 bases from J, with 9 bases in between. Germline V gene data show CDR1 as SEHNR and CDR2 as FQNEAQ (reference sequence). CDR3 length: 14 residues. CDR3 amino acids: CASSFPGANQPQHF. The CDR3 DNA sequence: TGTGCCAGCAGCTTTCCAGGGGCCAATCAGCCCCAGCATTTT.

The chain links TRBV19 to TRBJ2-1; the D call may be TRBD1 or TRBD2 (5 bases each). This CDR3 is 12 amino acids long. CDR1 is LNHDA and CDR2 is SQIVND in the germline V gene (reference sequence). The ends were cut back, 7 bases at V and 9 bases at J, with 13 bases in the middle. The CDR3 nucleotides are TGTGCCAGTACCCCGGGACGCGGTGAGCAGTTCTTC. Translating gives CASTPGRGEQFF.

CDR3 DNA sequence: TGTGCCAGCAGCTATAAGAATCCGGGACAGGGGAGTTCCTATAATTCACCCCTCCACTTT. Translating gives CASSYKNPGQGSSYNSPLHF. The chain links TRBV5-4 to TRBJ1-6; 10 nucleotides line up with TRBD1. Per germline, CDR1 SGHNT and CDR2 YYREEE (reference sequence). This CDR3 contains 20 residues. Trimming at V came to 3 bases and at J to 1 base, leaving 13 bases not matched to a gene.

The CDR3 DNA follows: TGTGCCAGTAGTATTGGCAGGGGGCTGCTTCAGTCCGATTACGAGCAGTACTTC. Translating it yields CASSIGRGLLQSDYEQYF. The rearrangement joins TRBV19 to TRBJ2-7; 8 positions match TRBD1. Germline CDR1 reads LNHDA; CDR2 reads SQIVND (reference sequence). The CDR3 runs 18 residues. V shed 3 bases and J 4 bases; nucleotides not matched to a gene: 17.

The chain combines TRBV2 with TRBJ2-5, with 8 bases matching TRBD1. Trimming at V came to 1 base and at J to 5 bases, leaving 15 bases not matched to a gene. The CDR3 has 18 residues. CDR1 and CDR2 from the germline V gene are SNHLY and FYNNEI. The CDR3 loop reads CASSEEIWTGLDGETQYF. CDR3 sequence (DNA): TGTGCCAGCAGTGAAGAGATCTGGACAGGGCTAGATGGGGAGACCCAGTACTTC.

The chain uses TRBV30 and TRBJ1-1; no reliable D call. The V gene lost 5 bases and the J gene lost 7 bases, with 14 bases spanning the gap. CDR3 length equals 12 residues. Germline CDR1 GTSNPN, CDR2 SVGIG (reference sequence). This CDR3 is CAWPYRNGEAFF. The CDR3 bases are TGTGCCTGGCCCTATCGAAACGGTGAAGCTTTCTTT.

This chain joins TRBV28 and TRBJ1-2, with D possibly TRBD1 on 6 matching bases. Germline V CDR1 and CDR2: MDHEN, SYDVKM. With 6 bases removed from V and 5 bases from J, the gap between germline ends came to 19 bases. This CDR3 contains 15 residues. CDR3 DNA: TGTGCCAGCAGCTCCGGGGGGGCGCCATTTTATGGCTACACCTTC. As protein: CASSSGGAPFYGYTF.

The J gene is TRBJ1-1, the V gene TRBV19; D unclear. V lost 9 bases and J lost 6, with 23 bases in between. Germline CDR1 LNHDA, CDR2 SQIVND (reference sequence). The length of the CDR3 is 15 residues. The CDR3 is CASGGFYKYVAEAFF. CDR3 in DNA: TGTGCCAGCGGCGGGTTCTACAAGTATGTGGCTGAAGCTTTCTTT.

The J gene is TRBJ2-7, the V gene TRBV28; 8 nucleotides agree with TRBD2. The CDR3 is 18 residues long. After removal of 1 base from V and 4 bases from J, the junction contained 15 bases not matched to a gene. Germline V CDR1 and CDR2: MDHEN, SYDVKM. DNA of the CDR3: TGTGCCAGCAGTTTATCCCCGGGACTAGGCTCATTAGCGTACGAGCAGTACTTC. Encoded protein: CASSLSPGLGSLAYEQYF.

This chain uses TRBV15 with TRBJ2-1, with D uncertain. The germline V gene has CDR1 LNHNV and CDR2 YYDKDF (reference sequence). The CDR3 runs 18 residues. V lost 0 bases, J lost 1 base, and 16 bases lay in between. The DNA of the CDR3 is TGTGCCACCAGCAGAGATTCTCACGGTATGGGGTCCTACAATGAGCAGTTCTTC. The encoded protein is CATSRDSHGMGSYNEQFF.

The chain recombines TRBV27 with TRBJ2-1, with D maybe TRBD1 (6 bases). Trimming removed 3 bases from V and 3 bases from J, with 12 bases in between. Germline CDR1 and CDR2: MNHEY and SMNVEV (reference sequence). The CDR3 contains 15 residues. CDR3: CASSFGGFVYNEQFF. The CDR3 DNA follows: TGTGCCAGCAGTTTTGGGGGCTTCGTCTACAATGAGCAGTTCTTC.

The rearrangement links TRBV4-1 to TRBJ2-7; perhaps TRBD2 as D (6 bases). Germline CDR1 reads MGHRA; CDR2 reads YSYEKL. CDR3 length equals 16 residues. The V end lost 4 bases, the J end lost 4 bases, and 20 bases lay between the germline ends. The CDR3 reads CASSRVVIGTGYEQYF. The CDR3 coding sequence is TGCGCCAGCAGCCGGGTCGTGATCGGGACTGGTTACGAGCAGTACTTC.

The V gene is TRBV7-2, the J gene TRBJ1-4; perhaps TRBD1 as D (5 bases). The V gene's germline CDR1 is SGHTA and CDR2 FQGNSA. V lost 1 base and J 5 bases, leaving 8 bases between the germline ends. The CDR3 loop spans 14 amino acids. CDR3 sequence: CASSLGRANEKLFF. The DNA for the CDR3 is TGTGCCAGCAGCTTAGGCAGGGCAAATGAAAAACTGTTTTTT.

The chain joins TRBV30 to TRBJ1-1; D is unclear. This CDR3 is built from 12 residues. Trimming shortened V by 1 base and J by 4 bases, and 7 bases separated the two germline ends. CDR1 GTSNPN and CDR2 SVGIG come from the germline V gene (reference sequence). CDR3 nucleotides: TGTGCCTGGAGTGAACGGGGCACTGAAGCTTTCTTT. The encoded protein is CAWSERGTEAFF. Drawing the rest from reference TRBV30 and TRBJ1-1, the complete variable domain is SQTIHQWPATLVQPVGSPLSLECTVEGTSNPNLYWYRQAAGRGLQLLFYSVGIGQISSEVPQNLSASRPQDRQFILSSKKLLLSDSGFYLCAWSERGTEAFFGQGTRLTVV.

The V and J genes are TRBV6-5 and TRBJ1-1; a weak D match, TRBD1 (6 bases). The germline V and J ends were trimmed by 0 bases and 2 bases, with 10 bases remaining between them. CDR1 and CDR2 from the germline V gene are MNHEY and SVGAGI. CDR3 length: 15 residues. The CDR3 DNA sequence: TGTGCCAGCAGTTACTCTCCCAGGGGAAACACTGAAGCTTTCTTT. Protein: CASSYSPRGNTEAFF.

This chain joins TRBV7-9 and TRBJ2-2; TRBD2 matches 13 bases. V shed 5 bases and J 5 bases; nucleotides not matched to a gene: 8. The CDR3 spans 17 residues. Germline-derived CDR1 and CDR2 are SEHNR and FQNEAQ (reference sequence). The CDR3 bases are TGTGCCAGCAGCCACATGGTGACTAGCGGGAGGACCGGGGAGCTGTTTTTT. Translating it yields CASSHMVTSGRTGELFF.

The V and J genes are TRBV2 and TRBJ2-6; the D is unclear. The ends were cut back, 6 bases at V and 0 bases at J, with 6 bases in the middle. The length of the CDR3 is 14 residues. Germline CDR1 SNHLY, CDR2 FYNNEI. CDR3 DNA: TGTGCCAGCAGGCGAAGCTCTGGGGCCAACGTCCTGACTTTC. This translates into CASRRSSGANVLTF. Variable domain in full (rest from reference TRBV2 and TRBJ2-6): EPEVTQTPSHQVTQMGQEVILRCVPISNHLYFYWYRQILGQKVEFLVSFYNNEISEKSEIFDDQFSVERPDGSNFTLKIRSTKLEDSAMYFCASRRSSGANVLTFGAGSRLTVL.